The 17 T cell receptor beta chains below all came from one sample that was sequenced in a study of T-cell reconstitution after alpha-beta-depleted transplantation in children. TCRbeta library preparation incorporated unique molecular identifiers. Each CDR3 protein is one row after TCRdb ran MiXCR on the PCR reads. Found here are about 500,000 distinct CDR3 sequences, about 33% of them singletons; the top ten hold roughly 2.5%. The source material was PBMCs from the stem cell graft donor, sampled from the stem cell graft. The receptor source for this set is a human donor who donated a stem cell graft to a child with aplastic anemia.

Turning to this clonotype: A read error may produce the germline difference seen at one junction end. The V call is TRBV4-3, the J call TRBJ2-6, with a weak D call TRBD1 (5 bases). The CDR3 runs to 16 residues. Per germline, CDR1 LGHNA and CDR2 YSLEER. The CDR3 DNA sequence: TGCGCCAGCAGCCCAAAGCAGGGTTCTGGGGCCAACGTCCTGATTTTC. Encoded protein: CASSPKQGSGANVLIF.

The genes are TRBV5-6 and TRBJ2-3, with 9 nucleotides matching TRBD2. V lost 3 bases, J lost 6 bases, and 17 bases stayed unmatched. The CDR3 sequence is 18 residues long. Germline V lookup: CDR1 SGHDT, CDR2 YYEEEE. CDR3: CASSSGSGRRETKDTQYF. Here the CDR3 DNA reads TGTGCCAGCAGCTCAGGAAGCGGGAGGAGGGAAACGAAGGATACGCAGTATTTT.

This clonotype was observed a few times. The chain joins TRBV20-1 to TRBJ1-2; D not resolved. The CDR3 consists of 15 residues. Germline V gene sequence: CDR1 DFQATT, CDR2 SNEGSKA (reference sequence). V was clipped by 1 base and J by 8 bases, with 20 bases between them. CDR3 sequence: CSARARGGSYGGYTF. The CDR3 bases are TGCAGTGCTAGAGCTCGGGGTGGGAGTTATGGAGGCTACACCTTC.

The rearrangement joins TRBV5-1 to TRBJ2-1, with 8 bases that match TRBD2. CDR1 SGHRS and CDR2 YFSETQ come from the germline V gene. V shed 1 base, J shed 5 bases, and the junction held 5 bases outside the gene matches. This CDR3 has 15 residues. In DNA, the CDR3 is TGCGCCAGCAGCTTGTCAACGGGAGGGCACAATGAGCAGTTCTTC. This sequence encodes CASSLSTGGHNEQFF.

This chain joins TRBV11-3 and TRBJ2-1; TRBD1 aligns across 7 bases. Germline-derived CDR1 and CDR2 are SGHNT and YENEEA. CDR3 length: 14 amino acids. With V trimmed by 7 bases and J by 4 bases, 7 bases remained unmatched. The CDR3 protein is CASKTGDTYNEQFF. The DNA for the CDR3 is TGTGCCAGCAAAACAGGGGACACATACAATGAGCAGTTCTTC.

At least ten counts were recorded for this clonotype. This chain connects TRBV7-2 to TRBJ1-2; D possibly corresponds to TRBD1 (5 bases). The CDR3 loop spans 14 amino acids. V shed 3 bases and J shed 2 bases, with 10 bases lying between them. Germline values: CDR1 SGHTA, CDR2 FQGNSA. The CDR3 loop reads CASSLAGDNYGYTF. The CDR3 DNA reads TGTGCCAGCAGCTTGGCGGGGGACAACTATGGCTACACCTTC.

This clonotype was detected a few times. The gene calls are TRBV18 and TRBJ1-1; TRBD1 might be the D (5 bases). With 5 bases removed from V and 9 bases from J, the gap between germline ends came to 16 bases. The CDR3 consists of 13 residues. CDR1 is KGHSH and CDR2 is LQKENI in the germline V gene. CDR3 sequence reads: CASSEDQGRQAFF. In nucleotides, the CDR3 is TGTGCCAGCTCAGAAGATCAGGGAAGACAAGCTTTCTTT.

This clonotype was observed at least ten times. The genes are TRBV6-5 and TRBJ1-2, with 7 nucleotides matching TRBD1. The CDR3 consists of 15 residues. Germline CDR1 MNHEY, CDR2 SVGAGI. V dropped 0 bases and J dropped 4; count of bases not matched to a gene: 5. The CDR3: CASSYSRDRAYGYTF. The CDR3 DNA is TGTGCCAGCAGTTACTCGAGGGACAGAGCCTATGGCTACACCTTC.

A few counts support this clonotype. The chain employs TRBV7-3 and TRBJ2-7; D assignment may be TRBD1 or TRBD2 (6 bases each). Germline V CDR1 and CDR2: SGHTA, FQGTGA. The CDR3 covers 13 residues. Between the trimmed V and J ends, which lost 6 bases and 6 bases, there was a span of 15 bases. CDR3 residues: CASSGFGGAEQYF. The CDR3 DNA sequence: TGTGCCAGCAGTGGTTTCGGGGGCGCCGAGCAGTACTTC.

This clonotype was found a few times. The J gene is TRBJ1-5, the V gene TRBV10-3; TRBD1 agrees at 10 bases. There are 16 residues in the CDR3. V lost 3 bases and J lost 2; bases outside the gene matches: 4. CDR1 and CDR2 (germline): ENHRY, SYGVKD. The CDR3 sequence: CAISESGTGGNQPQHF. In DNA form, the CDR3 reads TGTGCCATCAGTGAAAGCGGGACAGGGGGCAATCAGCCCCAGCATTTT.

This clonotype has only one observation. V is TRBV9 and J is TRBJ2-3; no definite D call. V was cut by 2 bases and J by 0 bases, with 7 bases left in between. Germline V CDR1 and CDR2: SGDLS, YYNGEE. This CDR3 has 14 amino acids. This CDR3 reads CASSVAVSTDTQYF. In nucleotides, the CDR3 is TGTGCCAGCAGCGTCGCGGTTAGCACAGATACGCAGTATTTT.

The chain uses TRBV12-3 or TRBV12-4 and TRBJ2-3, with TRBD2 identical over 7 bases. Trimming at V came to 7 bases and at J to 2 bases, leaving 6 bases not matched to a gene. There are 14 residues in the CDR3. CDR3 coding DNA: TGTGCCAGCATCTTAGCGGGCCACACAGATACGCAGTATTTT. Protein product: CASILAGHTDTQYF.

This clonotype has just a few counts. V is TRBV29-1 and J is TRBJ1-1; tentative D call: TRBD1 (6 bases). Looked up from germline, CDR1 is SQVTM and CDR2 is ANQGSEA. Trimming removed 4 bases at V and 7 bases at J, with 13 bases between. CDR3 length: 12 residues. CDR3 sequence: CSVVYQGLEAFF. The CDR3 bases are TGCAGCGTTGTATATCAGGGGCTTGAAGCTTTCTTT.

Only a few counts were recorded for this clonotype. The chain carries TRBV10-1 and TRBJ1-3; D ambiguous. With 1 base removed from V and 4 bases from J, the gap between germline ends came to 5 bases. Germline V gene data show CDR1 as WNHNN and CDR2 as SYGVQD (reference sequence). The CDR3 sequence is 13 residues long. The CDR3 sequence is CASSEFHGNTIYF. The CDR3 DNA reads TGCGCCAGCAGTGAGTTTCACGGAAACACCATATATTTT.

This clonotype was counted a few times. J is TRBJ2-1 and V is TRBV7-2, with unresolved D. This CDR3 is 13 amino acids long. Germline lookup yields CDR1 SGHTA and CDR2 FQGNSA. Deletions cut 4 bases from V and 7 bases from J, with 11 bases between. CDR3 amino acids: CASSSPLGNEQFF. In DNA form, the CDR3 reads TGTGCCAGCAGCTCTCCCCTGGGGAATGAGCAGTTCTTC.

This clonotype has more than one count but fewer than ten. In DNA, the CDR3 is TGCGCCAGCAGCCAAGAGTGGGTAGCCAAAAACATTCAGTACTTC. Residues: CASSQEWVAKNIQYF. V gene TRBV4-1 combines with J gene TRBJ2-4; D gene unclear. CDR3 size: 15 residues. CDR1 MGHRA and CDR2 YSYEKL come from the germline V gene. Trimming took off 0 bases at V and 0 bases at J, with 6 bases between the two ends.

The CDR3 here is CAWSGGRGSQPQHF. CDR3 nucleotides: TGTGCCTGGAGCGGAGGACGGGGATCCCAGCCCCAGCATTTT. J is TRBJ1-5 and V is TRBV30; D call uncertain. The germline V gene has CDR1 GTSNPN and CDR2 SVGIG (reference sequence). V was trimmed by 3 bases and J by 7 bases, leaving 16 bases between them. The CDR3 consists of 14 residues.